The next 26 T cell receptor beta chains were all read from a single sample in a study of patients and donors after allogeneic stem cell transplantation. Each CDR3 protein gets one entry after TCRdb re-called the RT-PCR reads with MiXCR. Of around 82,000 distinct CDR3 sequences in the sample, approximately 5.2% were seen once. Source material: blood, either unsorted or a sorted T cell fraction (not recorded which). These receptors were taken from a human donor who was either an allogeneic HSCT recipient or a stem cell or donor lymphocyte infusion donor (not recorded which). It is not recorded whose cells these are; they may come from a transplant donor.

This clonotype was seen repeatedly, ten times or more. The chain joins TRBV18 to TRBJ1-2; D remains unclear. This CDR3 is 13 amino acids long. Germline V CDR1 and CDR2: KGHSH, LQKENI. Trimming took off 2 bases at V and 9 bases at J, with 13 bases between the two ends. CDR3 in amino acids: CASSPEDGVSYTF. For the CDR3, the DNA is TGTGCCAGCTCACCAGAAGATGGCGTGAGCTACACCTTC.

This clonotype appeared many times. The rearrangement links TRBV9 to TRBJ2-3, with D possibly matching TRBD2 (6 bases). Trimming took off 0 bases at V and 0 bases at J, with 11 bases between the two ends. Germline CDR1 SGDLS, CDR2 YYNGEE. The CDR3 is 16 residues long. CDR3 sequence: CASSVVPGASTDTQYF. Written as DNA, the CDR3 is TGTGCCAGCAGCGTAGTCCCGGGAGCTAGCACAGATACGCAGTATTTT.

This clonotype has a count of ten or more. CDR3 sequence (DNA): TGCAGCGTTGACGAGGGGGGCACAGATACGCAGTATTTT. Translating it yields CSVDEGGTDTQYF. The J gene is TRBJ2-3, the V gene TRBV29-1; a possible D gene is TRBD1 (6 bases). V gave up 3 bases and J gave up 1 base, with 8 bases separating them. The CDR3 extends over 13 amino acids. Looked up from germline, CDR1 is SQVTM and CDR2 is ANQGSEA.

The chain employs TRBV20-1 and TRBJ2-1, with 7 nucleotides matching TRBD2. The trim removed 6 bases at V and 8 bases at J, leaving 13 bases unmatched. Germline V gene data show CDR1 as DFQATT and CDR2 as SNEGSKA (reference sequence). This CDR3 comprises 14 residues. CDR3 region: CSAHAAGKNDEQFF. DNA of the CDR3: TGCAGTGCCCACGCAGCGGGAAAAAACGATGAGCAGTTCTTC.

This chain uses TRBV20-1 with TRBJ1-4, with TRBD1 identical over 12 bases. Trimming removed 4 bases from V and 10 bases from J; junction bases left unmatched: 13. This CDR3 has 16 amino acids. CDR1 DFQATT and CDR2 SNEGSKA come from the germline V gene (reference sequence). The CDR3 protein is CSATTLPGQGAGKLFF. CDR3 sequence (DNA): TGCAGTGCTACAACTCTTCCGGGACAGGGGGCGGGAAAACTGTTTTTT.

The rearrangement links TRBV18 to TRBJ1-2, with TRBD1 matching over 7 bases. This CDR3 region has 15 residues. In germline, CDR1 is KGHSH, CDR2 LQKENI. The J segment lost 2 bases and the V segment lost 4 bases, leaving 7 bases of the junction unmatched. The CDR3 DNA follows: TGTGCCAGCTCACACCCCGGGACAGTCAACTATGGCTACACCTTC. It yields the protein CASSHPGTVNYGYTF.

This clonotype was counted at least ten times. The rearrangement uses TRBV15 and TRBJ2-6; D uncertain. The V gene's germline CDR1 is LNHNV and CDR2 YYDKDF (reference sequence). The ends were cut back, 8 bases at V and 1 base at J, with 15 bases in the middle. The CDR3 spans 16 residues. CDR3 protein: CATSVTFLSGANVLTF. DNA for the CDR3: TGTGCCACCTCGGTCACGTTCCTATCTGGGGCCAACGTCCTGACTTTC.

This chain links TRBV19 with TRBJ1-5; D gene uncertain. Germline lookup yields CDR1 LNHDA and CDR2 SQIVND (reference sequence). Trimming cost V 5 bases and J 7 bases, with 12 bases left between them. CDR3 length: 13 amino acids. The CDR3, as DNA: TGTGCCAGTAGTCCAGGCCCAGGACAGCCCCAGCATTTT. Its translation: CASSPGPGQPQHF.

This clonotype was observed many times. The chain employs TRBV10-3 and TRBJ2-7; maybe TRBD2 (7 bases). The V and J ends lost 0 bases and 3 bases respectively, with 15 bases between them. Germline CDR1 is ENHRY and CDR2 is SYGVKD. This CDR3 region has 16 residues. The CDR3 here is CAISESTLGGGYEQYF. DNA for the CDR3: TGTGCCATCAGTGAGTCGACTCTGGGAGGGGGCTACGAGCAGTACTTC.

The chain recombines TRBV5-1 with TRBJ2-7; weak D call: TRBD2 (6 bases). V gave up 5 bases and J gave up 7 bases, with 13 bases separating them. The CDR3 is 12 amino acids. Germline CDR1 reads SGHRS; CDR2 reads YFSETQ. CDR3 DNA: TGCGCCAGCAGGAATAGCGGTAGAGAGCAGTACTTC. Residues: CASRNSGREQYF.

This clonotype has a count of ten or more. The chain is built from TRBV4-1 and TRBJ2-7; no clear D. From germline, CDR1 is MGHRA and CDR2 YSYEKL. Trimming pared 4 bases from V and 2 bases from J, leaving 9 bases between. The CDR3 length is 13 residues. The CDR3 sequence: CASSRHFAYEQYF. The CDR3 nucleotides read TGCGCCAGCAGCCGACACTTTGCCTACGAGCAGTACTTC.

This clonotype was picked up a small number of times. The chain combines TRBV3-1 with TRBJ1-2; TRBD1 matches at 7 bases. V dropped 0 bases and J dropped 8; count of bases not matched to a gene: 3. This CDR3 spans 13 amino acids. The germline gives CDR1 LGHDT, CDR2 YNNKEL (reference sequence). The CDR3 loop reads CASSQEGGLGYTF. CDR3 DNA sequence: TGTGCCAGCAGCCAAGAAGGGGGCTTGGGCTACACCTTC.

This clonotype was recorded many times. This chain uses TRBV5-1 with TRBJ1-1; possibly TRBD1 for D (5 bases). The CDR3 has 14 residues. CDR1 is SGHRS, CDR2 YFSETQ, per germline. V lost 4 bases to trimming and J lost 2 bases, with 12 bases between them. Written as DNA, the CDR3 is TGCGCCAGCAGCCAACAGGAAGCTAACACTGAAGCTTTCTTT. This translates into CASSQQEANTEAFF.

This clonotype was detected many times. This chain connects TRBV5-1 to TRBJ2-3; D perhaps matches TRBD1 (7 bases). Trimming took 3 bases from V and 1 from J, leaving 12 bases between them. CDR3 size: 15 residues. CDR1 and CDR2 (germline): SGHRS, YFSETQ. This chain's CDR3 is CASSSGGTGTDTQYF. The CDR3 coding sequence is TGCGCCAGCAGCTCCGGAGGGACAGGCACAGATACGCAGTATTTT.

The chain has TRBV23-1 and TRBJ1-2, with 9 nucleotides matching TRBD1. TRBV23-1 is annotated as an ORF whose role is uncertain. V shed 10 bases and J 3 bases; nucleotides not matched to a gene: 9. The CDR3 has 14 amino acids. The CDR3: CANRDRDDDYGYTF. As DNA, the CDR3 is TGCGCCAACCGGGACAGGGACGACGACTATGGCTACACCTTC.

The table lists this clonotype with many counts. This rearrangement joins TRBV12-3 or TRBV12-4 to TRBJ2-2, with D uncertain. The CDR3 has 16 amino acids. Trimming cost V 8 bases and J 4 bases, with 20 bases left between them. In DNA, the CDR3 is TGTGCCAGCCGGCTAACTACTCCCTCGGGCACCGGGGAGCTGTTTTTT. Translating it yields CASRLTTPSGTGELFF.

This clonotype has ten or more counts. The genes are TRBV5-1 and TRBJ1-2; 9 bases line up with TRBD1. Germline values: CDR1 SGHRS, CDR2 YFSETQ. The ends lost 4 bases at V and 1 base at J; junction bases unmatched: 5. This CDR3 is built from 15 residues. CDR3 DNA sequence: TGCGCCAGCAGCCCGGACAGGGGATATAACTATGGCTACACCTTC. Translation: CASSPDRGYNYGYTF.

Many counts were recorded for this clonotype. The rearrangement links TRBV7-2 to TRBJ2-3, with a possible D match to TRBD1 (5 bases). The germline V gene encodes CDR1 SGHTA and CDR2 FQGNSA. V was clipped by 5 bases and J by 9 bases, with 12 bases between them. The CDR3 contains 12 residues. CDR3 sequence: CASSPRVGTQYF. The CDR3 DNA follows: TGTGCCAGCAGCCCCAGGGTAGGCACGCAGTATTTT. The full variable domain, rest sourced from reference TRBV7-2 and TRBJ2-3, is GAGVSQSPSNKVTEKGKDVELRCDPISGHTALYWYRQSLGQGLEFLIYFQGNSAPDKSGLPSDRFSAERTGGSVSTLTIQRTQQEDSAVYLCASSPRVGTQYFGPGTRLTVL.

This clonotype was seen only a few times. This CDR3 is CATSDLGETQYF. CDR3 DNA sequence: TGTGCCACCAGTGATTTGGGGGAGACCCAGTACTTC. The gene calls are TRBV24-1 and TRBJ2-5; D gene ambiguous. Germline V lookup: CDR1 KGHDR, CDR2 SFDVKD. The germline V and J ends were trimmed by 0 bases and 5 bases, with 3 bases remaining between them. This CDR3 spans 12 amino acids.

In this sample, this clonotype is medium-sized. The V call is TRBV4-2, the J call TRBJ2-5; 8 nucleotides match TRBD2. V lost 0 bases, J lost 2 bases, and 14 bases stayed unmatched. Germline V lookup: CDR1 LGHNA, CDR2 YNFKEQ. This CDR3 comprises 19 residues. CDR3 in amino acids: CASSQEPPRGGRGQETQYF. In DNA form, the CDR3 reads TGTGCCAGCAGCCAAGAACCCCCCCGGGGGGGCCGGGGACAAGAGACCCAGTACTTC.

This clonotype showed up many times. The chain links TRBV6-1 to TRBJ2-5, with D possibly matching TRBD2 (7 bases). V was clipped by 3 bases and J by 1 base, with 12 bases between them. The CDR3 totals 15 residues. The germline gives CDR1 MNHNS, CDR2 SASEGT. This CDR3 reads CASSEGGRTQETQYF. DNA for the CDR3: TGTGCCAGCAGTGAGGGGGGGCGGACCCAAGAGACCCAGTACTTC.

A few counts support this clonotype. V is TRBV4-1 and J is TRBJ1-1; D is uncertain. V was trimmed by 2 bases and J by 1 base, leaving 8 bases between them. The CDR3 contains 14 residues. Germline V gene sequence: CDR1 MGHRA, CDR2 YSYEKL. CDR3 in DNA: TGCGCCAGCAGCCAACGCGAAGGGAACACTGAAGCTTTCTTT. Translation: CASSQREGNTEAFF.

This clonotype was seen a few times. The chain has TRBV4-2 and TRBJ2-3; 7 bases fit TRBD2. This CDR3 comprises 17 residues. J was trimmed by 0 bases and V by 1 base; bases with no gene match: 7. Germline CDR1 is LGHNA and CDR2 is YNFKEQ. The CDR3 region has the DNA TGTGCCAGCAGCCAAGTCTCGAGCGGGGTCAGCACAGATACGCAGTATTTT. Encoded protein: CASSQVSSGVSTDTQYF.

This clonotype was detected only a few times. The chain's CDR3 is CASSAGQGAADTQYF. Written as DNA, the CDR3 is TGTGCCAGCAGCGCAGGACAGGGGGCTGCAGATACGCAGTATTTT. The chain uses TRBV5-8 and TRBJ2-3; 11 bases agree with TRBD1. The germline gives CDR1 SGHTS, CDR2 YDEGEE. The CDR3 is 15 amino acids. V shed 4 bases, J shed 4 bases, and the junction held 5 bases outside the gene matches.

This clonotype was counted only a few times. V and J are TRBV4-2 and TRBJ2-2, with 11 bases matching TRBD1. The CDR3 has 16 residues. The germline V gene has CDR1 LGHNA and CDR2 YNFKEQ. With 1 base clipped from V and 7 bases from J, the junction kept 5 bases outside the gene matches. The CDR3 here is CASSQGGQGGGGELFF. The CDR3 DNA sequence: TGTGCCAGCAGCCAAGGGGGACAGGGGGGGGGCGGGGAGCTGTTTTTT.

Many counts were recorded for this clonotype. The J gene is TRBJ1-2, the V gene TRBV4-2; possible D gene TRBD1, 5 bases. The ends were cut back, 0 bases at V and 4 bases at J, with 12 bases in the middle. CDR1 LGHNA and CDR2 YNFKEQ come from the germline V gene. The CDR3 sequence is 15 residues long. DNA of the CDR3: TGTGCCAGCAGCCAAGATTTTCAGGGTCGCTATGGCTACACCTTC. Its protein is CASSQDFQGRYGYTF.